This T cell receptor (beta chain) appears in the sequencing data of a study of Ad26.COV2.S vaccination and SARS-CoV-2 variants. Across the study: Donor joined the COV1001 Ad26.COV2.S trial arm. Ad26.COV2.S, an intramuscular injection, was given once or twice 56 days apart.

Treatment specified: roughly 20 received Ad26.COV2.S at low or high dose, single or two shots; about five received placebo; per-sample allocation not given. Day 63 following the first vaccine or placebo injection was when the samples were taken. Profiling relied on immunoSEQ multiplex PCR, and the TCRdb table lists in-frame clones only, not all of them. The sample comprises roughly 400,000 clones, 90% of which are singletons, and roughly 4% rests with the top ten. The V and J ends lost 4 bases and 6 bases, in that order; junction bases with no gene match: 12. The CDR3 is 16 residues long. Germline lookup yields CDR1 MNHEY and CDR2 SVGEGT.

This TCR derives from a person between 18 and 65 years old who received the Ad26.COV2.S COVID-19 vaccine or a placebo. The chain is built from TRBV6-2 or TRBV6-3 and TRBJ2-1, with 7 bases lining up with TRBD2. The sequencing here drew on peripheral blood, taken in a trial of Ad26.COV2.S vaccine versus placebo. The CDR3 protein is CASSFPRAGVGNEQFF. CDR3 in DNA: TGTGCCAGCAGTTTCCCTCGTGCGGGAGTGGGCAATGAGCAGTTCTTC.